These 23 T cell receptor beta chains originate from one sample sequenced in a study of cytomegalovirus exposure and HLA in healthy donors. In the PCR, 60 Vbeta and 13 Jbeta primers were used. TCRdb's copy holds only in-frame clones and misses some; the assay was immunoSEQ multiplex PCR. The data contain fewer than 200,000 clones, about 80% of them seen just once; the ten biggest clones take up about 0.93%. Sequenced: PBMCs. Receptors were obtained from a woman aged 50 to 60 in good health and CMV-seropositive.

This rearrangement joins TRBV2 to TRBJ2-3, with a possible D match to TRBD2 (5 bases). Trimming pared 7 bases from V and 1 base from J, leaving 6 bases between. Germline V gene data show CDR1 as SNHLY and CDR2 as FYNNEI. This CDR3 comprises 12 residues. The CDR3 region has the DNA TGTGCCAGCATGCGGGGCACAGATACGCAGTATTTT. As protein: CASMRGTDTQYF.

The chain joins TRBV6-5 to TRBJ1-2; 8 bases are a match to TRBD1. The CDR3 sequence is 13 residues long. Germline V gene lookup returns CDR1 MNHEY and CDR2 SVGAGI. V was pared by 0 bases and J by 8 bases, with 2 bases of the junction left unmatched. CDR3: CASSYSTGEGYTF. CDR3 in DNA: TGTGCCAGCAGTTACTCGACAGGGGAGGGCTACACCTTC.

The rearrangement uses TRBV5-4 and TRBJ2-7, with 9 bases that match TRBD2. J gave up 0 bases and V 5 bases, and 18 bases lay outside the gene matches. The CDR3 sequence is 19 residues long. From germline, CDR1 is SGHNT and CDR2 YYREEE (reference sequence). CDR3 sequence: CASSPLPLTSGRVSYEQYF. The CDR3 DNA follows: TGTGCCAGCAGTCCTCTGCCGCTGACTAGCGGACGGGTCTCCTACGAGCAGTACTTC. Looking up the rest from reference TRBV5-4 and TRBJ2-7 gives the full variable domain: ETGVTQSPTHLIKTRGQQVTLRCSSQSGHNTVSWYQQALGQGPQFIFQYYREEENGRGNFPPRFSGLQFPNYSSELNVNALELDDSALYLCASSPLPLTSGRVSYEQYFGPGTRLTVT.

The chain employs TRBV7-8 and TRBJ1-6, with D possibly being TRBD1 (6 bases). The CDR3 consists of 15 residues. Per the germline V gene, CDR1 is SGHVS and CDR2 is FQNEAQ. Trimming stripped 2 bases from V and 6 bases from J, with 11 bases between. The DNA for the CDR3 is TGTGCCAGCAGCTTAACCCAGGGGTTTAATTCACCCCTCCACTTT. It translates to CASSLTQGFNSPLHF.

V usage is TRBV30 and J usage is TRBJ2-1; 7 bases align to TRBD2. The CDR3 is 13 residues long. CDR1 GTSNPN and CDR2 SVGIG come from the germline V gene (reference sequence). V was pared by 2 bases and J by 10 bases, with 8 bases of the junction left unmatched. CDR3 DNA sequence: TGTGCCTGGAGTTGGGGGGGGAGGGGCGAGCAGTTCTTC. Translated: CAWSWGGRGEQFF.

The chain uses TRBV29-1 and TRBJ2-1; 7 bases agree with TRBD2. This CDR3 is 13 amino acids long. Losses at the gene ends were 4 bases for V and 7 bases for J; bases not matched to a gene: 7. Germline CDR1 and CDR2: SQVTM and ANQGSEA. The CDR3 is CSVVGGRRNEQFF. The CDR3 bases are TGCAGCGTTGTGGGCGGGAGACGAAATGAGCAGTTCTTC.

The V gene is TRBV30, the J gene TRBJ1-4; 8 positions agree with TRBD1. Germline V gives CDR1 GTSNPN, CDR2 SVGIG (reference sequence). Trimming removed 2 bases from V and 4 bases from J; junction bases left unmatched: 3. The CDR3 consists of 14 residues. The CDR3 sequence is CAWSLQGDNEKLFF. CDR3 DNA sequence: TGTGCCTGGAGTCTACAGGGGGATAATGAAAAACTGTTTTTT.

This rearrangement joins TRBV15 to TRBJ1-5; no firm D call. Trimming removed 1 base at V and 9 bases at J, with 10 bases between. In germline, CDR1 is LNHNV, CDR2 YYDKDF (reference sequence). There are 13 residues in the CDR3. DNA for the CDR3: TGTGCCACCAGCAGAGTAGCCGGATGGCCCCAGCATTTT. This sequence encodes CATSRVAGWPQHF.

This chain uses TRBV9 with TRBJ1-1; D is perhaps TRBD1 (5 bases). Trimming removed 5 bases from V and 1 base from J, with 9 bases in between. The CDR3 extends over 13 amino acids. Germline CDR1 SGDLS, CDR2 YYNGEE. The CDR3: CASSRTSNTEAFF. CDR3 DNA: TGTGCCAGCAGTCGGACATCGAACACTGAAGCTTTCTTT.

The chain uses TRBV18 and TRBJ1-4, with 7 bases that match TRBD1. The CDR3 runs 16 residues. J gave up 6 bases and V 2 bases, and 9 bases lay outside the gene matches. Germline loops: CDR1 KGHSH, CDR2 LQKENI. The CDR3 sequence: CASSPAGLTGDEKLFF. For the CDR3, the DNA is TGTGCCAGCTCACCAGCAGGGCTTACAGGGGATGAAAAACTGTTTTTT.

With regard to this clone: This specimen includes other DNA sequences encoding the same CDR3. This chain uses TRBV7-2 with TRBJ1-1; D is perhaps TRBD1 (5 bases). CDR3 length: 14 amino acids. Germline V gene data show CDR1 as SGHTA and CDR2 as FQGNSA. Trimming shortened V by 1 base and J by 1 base, and 7 bases separated the two germline ends. CDR3 region: CASSLVGGNTEAFF. As DNA, the CDR3 is TGTGCCAGCAGCTTAGTCGGGGGGAACACTGAAGCTTTCTTT.

This chain links TRBV2 with TRBJ2-1; D remains ambiguous. The CDR3 extends over 10 amino acids. Germline CDR1 SNHLY, CDR2 FYNNEI. Trimming removed 8 bases from V and 10 bases from J, with 9 bases in between. CDR3 nucleotide sequence: TGTGCCAGCGCCCTCGGGGAGCAGTTCTTC. Translation gives CASALGEQFF.

The sample holds a few counts of this clone. The chain combines TRBV6-5 with TRBJ1-1; D is unresolved. V was shortened by 5 bases and J by 1 base, with 8 bases between the two germline ends. The CDR3 contains 13 residues. CDR1 is MNHEY, CDR2 SVGAGI, per germline. CDR3 region: CASSSYRNTEAFF. CDR3 DNA: TGTGCCAGCAGTAGCTATAGGAACACTGAAGCTTTCTTT.

This clone showed up just once. The rearrangement joins TRBV5-6 to TRBJ2-1, with TRBD1 identical over 9 bases. CDR1 SGHDT and CDR2 YYEEEE come from the germline V gene. CDR3 length: 14 amino acids. V lost 3 bases and J lost 10; bases outside the gene matches: 8. Here the CDR3 reads CASSWGQGNGEQFF. CDR3 nucleotide sequence: TGTGCCAGCAGCTGGGGACAGGGAAACGGGGAGCAGTTCTTC.

The chain recombines TRBV5-6 with TRBJ1-3; D possibly corresponds to TRBD1 (5 bases). With 4 bases removed from V and 0 bases from J, the gap between germline ends came to 17 bases. This CDR3 is 17 amino acids long. The germline V gene has CDR1 SGHDT and CDR2 YYEEEE. This chain's CDR3 is CASSPLAGRLSGNTIYF. As DNA, the CDR3 is TGTGCCAGCAGCCCGCTGGCGGGACGGCTCTCTGGAAACACCATATATTTT. The variable domain in full, completed from reference TRBV5-6 and TRBJ1-3, reads DAGVTQSPTHLIKTRGQQVTLRCSPKSGHDTVSWYQQALGQGPQFIFQYYEEEERQRGNFPDRFSGHQFPNYSSELNVNALLLGDSALYLCASSPLAGRLSGNTIYFGEGSWLTVV.

CDR3 loop: CASSPLGSANYGYTF. As DNA, the CDR3 is TGTGCCAGCAGCCCCCTAGGTTCCGCTAACTATGGCTACACCTTC. The chain links TRBV9 to TRBJ1-2; no reliable D call. Trimming stripped 4 bases from V and 0 bases from J, with 13 bases between. Looked up from germline, CDR1 is SGDLS and CDR2 is YYNGEE. This CDR3 contains 15 residues.

The gene calls are TRBV21-1 and TRBJ1-5. TRBV21-1 is classified as a pseudogene. The CDR3 is made up of 16 amino acids. The CDR3 protein is CASSKVGGATRRPQHF. Here the CDR3 DNA reads TGTGCCAGCAGCAAAGTTGGAGGGGCCACCCGACGGCCCCAGCATTTT.

The gene calls are TRBV5-4 and TRBJ1-2, with D possibly matching TRBD1 (5 bases). From germline, CDR1 is SGHNT and CDR2 YYREEE (reference sequence). With 0 bases removed from V and 5 bases from J, the gap between germline ends came to 11 bases. The CDR3 spans 14 residues. The CDR3 region has the DNA TGTGCCAGCAGCTTGGGACAGACGCAATATGGCTACACCTTC. Its protein product is CASSLGQTQYGYTF.

In regard to this clone: This CDR3 is also generated by other DNA sequences in the sample. The V gene is TRBV18, the J gene TRBJ1-1; a possible D gene is TRBD1 (5 bases). V was trimmed by 3 bases and J by 0 bases, leaving 8 bases between them. Germline CDR1 and CDR2: KGHSH and LQKENI. The CDR3 runs to 14 residues. The CDR3 protein is CASSPQGMNTEAFF. The CDR3 coding sequence is TGTGCCAGCTCACCTCAGGGTATGAACACTGAAGCTTTCTTT.

The V gene is TRBV14, the J gene TRBJ2-3; TRBD2 matches at 15 bases. This CDR3 region has 18 residues. Unmatched junction bases numbered 5, after V lost 0 bases and J lost 4 bases. Germline CDR1 SGHDN, CDR2 FVKESK. The CDR3 nucleotides are TGTGCCAGCAGCCAAGATTGGCGGACTAGCGGGAGGGCAGATACGCAGTATTTT. The encoded protein is CASSQDWRTSGRADTQYF.

V is TRBV6-1 and J is TRBJ2-3, with D possibly TRBD1 on 6 matching bases. V lost 0 bases and J 2 bases, leaving 15 bases between the germline ends. Germline CDR1 reads MNHNS; CDR2 reads SASEGT. The CDR3 loop spans 17 amino acids. This CDR3 reads CASSEASDSWNTDTQYF. The CDR3 coding sequence is TGTGCCAGCAGTGAAGCATCGGACAGCTGGAACACAGATACGCAGTATTTT.

In its sample, this clone was seen a few times. The chain uses TRBV19 and TRBJ2-2, with D tentatively TRBD2 (5 bases). V was pared by 7 bases and J by 3 bases, with 12 bases between. The CDR3 consists of 14 residues. Germline loops: CDR1 LNHDA, CDR2 SQIVND (reference sequence). The CDR3 is CASTPDYYTGELFF. Here the CDR3 DNA reads TGTGCCAGTACTCCTGACTACTACACCGGGGAGCTGTTTTTT.

This clone came up a few times. The chain joins TRBV11-2 to TRBJ2-7, with D possibly being TRBD2 (5 bases). Trimming took 3 bases from V and 4 from J, leaving 10 bases between them. The length of the CDR3 is 13 residues. Germline V CDR1 and CDR2: SGHAT, FQNNGV. DNA of the CDR3: TGTGCCAGCAGCTTGGACCCGGGATACGAGCAGTACTTC. It yields the protein CASSLDPGYEQYF.